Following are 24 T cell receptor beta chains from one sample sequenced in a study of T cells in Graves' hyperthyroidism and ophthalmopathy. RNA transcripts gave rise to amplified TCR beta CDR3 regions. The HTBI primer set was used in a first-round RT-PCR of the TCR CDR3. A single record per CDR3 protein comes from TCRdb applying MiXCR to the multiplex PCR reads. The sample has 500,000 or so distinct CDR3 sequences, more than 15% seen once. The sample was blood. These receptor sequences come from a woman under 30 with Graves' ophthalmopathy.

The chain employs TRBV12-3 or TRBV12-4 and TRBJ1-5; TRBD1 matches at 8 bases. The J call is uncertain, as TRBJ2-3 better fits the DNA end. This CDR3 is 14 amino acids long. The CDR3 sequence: CASRQGGDNQPQYF. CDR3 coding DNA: TGTGCCAGCAGACAGGGGGGAGACAATCAGCCCCAGTATTTT.

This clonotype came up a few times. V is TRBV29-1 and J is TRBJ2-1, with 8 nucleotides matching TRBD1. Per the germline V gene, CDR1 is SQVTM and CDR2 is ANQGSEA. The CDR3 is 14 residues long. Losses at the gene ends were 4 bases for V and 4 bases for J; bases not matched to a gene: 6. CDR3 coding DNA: TGCAGCGTTGCGATACAGGGGGTTTACAATGAGCAGTTCTTC. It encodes CSVAIQGVYNEQFF.

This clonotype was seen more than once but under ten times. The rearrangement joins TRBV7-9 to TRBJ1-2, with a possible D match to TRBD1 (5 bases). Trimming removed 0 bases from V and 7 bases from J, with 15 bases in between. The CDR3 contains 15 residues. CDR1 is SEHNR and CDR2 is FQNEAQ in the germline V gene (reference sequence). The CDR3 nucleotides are TGTGCCAGCAGCTTAGCGCTCGCCCGGCAGGGTGGCTACACCTTC. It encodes CASSLALARQGGYTF.

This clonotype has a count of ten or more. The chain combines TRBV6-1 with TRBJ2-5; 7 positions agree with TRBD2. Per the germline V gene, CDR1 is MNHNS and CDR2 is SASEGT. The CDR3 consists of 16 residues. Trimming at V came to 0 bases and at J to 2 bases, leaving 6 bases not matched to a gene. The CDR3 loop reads CASSEATGGGQETQYF. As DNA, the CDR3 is TGTGCCAGCAGTGAAGCTACGGGAGGAGGGCAAGAGACCCAGTACTTC.

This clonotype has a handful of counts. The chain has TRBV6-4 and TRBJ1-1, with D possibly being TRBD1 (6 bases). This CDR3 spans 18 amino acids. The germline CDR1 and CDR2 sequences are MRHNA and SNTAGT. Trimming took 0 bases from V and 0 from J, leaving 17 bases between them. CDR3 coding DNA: TGTGCCAGCAGTGACTCGAGAGGGACACAAGAGATGAACACTGAAGCTTTCTTT. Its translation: CASSDSRGTQEMNTEAFF.

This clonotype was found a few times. The CDR3, as DNA: TGCGCCAGCAGCTTGGAGGGCCTCTATTCACCCCTCCACTTT. It translates to CASSLEGLYSPLHF. The chain joins TRBV5-1 to TRBJ1-6; no clear D. The CDR3 contains 14 residues. The germline V gene encodes CDR1 SGHRS and CDR2 YFSETQ. Trimming stripped 0 bases from V and 8 bases from J, with 9 bases between. The whole variable domain, remainder taken from reference TRBV5-1 and TRBJ1-6, is KAGVTQTPRYLIKTRGQQVTLSCSPISGHRSVSWYQQTPGQGLQFLFEYFSETQRNKGNFPGRFSGRQFSNSRSEMNVSTLELGDSALYLCASSLEGLYSPLHFGNGTRLTVT.

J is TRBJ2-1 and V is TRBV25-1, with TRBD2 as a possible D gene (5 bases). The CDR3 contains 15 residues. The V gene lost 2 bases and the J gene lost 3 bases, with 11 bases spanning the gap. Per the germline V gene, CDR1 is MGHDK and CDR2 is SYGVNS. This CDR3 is CASSEKRAFYNEQFF. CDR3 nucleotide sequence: TGTGCCAGCAGTGAAAAGAGGGCCTTCTACAATGAGCAGTTCTTC.

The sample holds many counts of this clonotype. The chain's CDR3 is CASSFPMTSGATYEQYF. CDR3 sequence (DNA): TGTGCCAGCAGCTTCCCAATGACTAGCGGGGCTACCTACGAGCAGTACTTC. The V and J genes are TRBV7-2 and TRBJ2-7, with 11 bases matching TRBD2. The CDR3 runs 17 residues. Germline V lookup: CDR1 SGHTA, CDR2 FQGNSA. V shed 3 bases and J 2 bases; nucleotides not matched to a gene: 9.

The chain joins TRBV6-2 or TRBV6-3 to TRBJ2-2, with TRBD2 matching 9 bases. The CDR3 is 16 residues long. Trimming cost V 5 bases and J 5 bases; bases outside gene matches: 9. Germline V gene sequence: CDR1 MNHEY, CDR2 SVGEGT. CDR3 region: CASSPLAGTGTGELFF. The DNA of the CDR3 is TGTGCCAGCAGTCCCCTAGCGGGGACCGGAACCGGGGAGCTGTTTTTT.

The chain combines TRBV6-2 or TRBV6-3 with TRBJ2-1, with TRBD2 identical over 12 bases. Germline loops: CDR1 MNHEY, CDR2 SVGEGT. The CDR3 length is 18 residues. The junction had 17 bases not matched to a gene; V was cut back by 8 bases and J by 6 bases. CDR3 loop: CASRGGGPGTSGFNEQFF. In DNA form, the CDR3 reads TGTGCCAGCCGCGGGGGGGGCCCCGGGACTAGCGGGTTCAATGAGCAGTTCTTC.

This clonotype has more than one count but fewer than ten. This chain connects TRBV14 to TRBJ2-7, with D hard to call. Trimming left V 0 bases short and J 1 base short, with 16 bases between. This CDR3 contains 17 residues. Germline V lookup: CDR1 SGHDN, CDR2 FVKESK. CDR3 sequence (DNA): TGTGCCAGCAGCCAAGACAAACCAGGCGTAATTTCCTACGAGCAGTACTTC. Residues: CASSQDKPGVISYEQYF.

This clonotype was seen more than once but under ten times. CDR3 in DNA: TGTGCCACCAGCAGAGAGAGGGCTGTCGTCGATGGCTACACCTTC. The encoded protein is CATSRERAVVDGYTF. V gene TRBV15 combines with J gene TRBJ1-2; D gene uncertain. Trimming removed 0 bases from V and 6 bases from J, with 14 bases in between. CDR1 is LNHNV, CDR2 YYDKDF, per germline (reference sequence). This CDR3 has 15 residues.

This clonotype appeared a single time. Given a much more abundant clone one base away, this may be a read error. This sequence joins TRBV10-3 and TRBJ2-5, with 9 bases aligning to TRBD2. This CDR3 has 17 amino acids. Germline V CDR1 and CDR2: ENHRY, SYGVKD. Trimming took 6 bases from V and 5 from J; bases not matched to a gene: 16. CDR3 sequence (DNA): TGTGCCATCAGCTTTTACCAGCGGGGGGTTTCCAGGGAGACCCAGTACTTC. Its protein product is CAISFYQRGVSRETQYF.

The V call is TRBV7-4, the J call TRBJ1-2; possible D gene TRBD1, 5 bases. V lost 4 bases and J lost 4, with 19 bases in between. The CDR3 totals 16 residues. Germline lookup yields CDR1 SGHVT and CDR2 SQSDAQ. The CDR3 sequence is CASSSVGGSIGYGYTF. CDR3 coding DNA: TGTGCCAGCAGCTCCGTCGGGGGGTCTATCGGCTATGGCTACACCTTC.

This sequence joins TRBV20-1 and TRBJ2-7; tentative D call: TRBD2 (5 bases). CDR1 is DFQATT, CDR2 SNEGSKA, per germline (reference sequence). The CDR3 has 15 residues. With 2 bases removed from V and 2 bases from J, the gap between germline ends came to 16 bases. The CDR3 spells CSARIDGRTPYEQYF. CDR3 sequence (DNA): TGCAGTGCTAGAATCGACGGTCGGACTCCCTACGAGCAGTACTTC.

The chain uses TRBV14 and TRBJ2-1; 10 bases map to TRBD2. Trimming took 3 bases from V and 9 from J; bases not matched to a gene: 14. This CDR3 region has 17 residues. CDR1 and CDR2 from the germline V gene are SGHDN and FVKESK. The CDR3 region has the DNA TGTGCCAGCAGCCACCGCCAGGGGCTAGCGGGAGTCGGTGAGCAGTTCTTC. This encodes CASSHRQGLAGVGEQFF.

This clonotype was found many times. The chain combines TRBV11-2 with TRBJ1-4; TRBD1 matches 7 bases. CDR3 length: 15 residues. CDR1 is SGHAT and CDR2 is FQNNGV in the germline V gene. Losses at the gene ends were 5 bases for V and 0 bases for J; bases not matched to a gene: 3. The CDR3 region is CASSPTGSTNEKLFF. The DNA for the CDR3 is TGTGCCAGCAGCCCGACAGGGTCAACTAATGAAAAACTGTTTTTT. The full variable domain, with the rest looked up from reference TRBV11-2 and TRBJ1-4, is EAGVAQSPRYKIIEKRQSVAFWCNPISGHATLYWYQQILGQGPKLLIQFQNNGVVDDSQLPKDRFSAERLKGVDSTLKIQPAKLEDSAVYLCASSPTGSTNEKLFFGSGTQLSVL.

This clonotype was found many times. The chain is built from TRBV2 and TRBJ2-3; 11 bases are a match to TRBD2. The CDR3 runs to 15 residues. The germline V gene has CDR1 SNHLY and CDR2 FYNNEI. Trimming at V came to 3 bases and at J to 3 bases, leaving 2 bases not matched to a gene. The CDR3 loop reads CASSETSGVTDTQYF. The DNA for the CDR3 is TGTGCCAGCAGTGAGACTAGCGGGGTTACAGATACGCAGTATTTT.

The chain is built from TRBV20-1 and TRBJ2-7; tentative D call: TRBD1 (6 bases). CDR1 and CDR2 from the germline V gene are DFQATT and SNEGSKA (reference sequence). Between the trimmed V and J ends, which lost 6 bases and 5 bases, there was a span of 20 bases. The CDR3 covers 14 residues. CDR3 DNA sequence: TGCAGTGCAAAGACTCAGGGGCGCTTCCACGAGCAGTACTTC. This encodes CSAKTQGRFHEQYF.

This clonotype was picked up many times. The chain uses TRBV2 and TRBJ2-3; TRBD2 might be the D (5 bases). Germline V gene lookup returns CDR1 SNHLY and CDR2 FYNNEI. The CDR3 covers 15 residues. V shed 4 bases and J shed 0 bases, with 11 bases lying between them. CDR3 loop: CASSGGQSSTDTQYF. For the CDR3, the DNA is TGTGCCAGCAGTGGCGGGCAGAGCAGCACAGATACGCAGTATTTT.

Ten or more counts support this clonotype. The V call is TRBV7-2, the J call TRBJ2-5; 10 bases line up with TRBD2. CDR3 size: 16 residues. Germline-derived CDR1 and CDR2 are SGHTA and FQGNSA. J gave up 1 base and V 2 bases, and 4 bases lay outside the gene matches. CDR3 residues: CASSLSSGSPQETQYF. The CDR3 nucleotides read TGTGCCAGCAGCTTATCTAGCGGGAGCCCCCAAGAGACCCAGTACTTC.

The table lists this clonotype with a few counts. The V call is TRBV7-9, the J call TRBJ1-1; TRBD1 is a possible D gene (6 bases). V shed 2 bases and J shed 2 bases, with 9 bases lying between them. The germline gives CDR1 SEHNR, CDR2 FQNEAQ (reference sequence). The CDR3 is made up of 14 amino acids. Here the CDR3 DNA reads TGTGCCAGCAGCTTATGGGGGCAAAACACTGAAGCTTTCTTT. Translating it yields CASSLWGQNTEAFF.

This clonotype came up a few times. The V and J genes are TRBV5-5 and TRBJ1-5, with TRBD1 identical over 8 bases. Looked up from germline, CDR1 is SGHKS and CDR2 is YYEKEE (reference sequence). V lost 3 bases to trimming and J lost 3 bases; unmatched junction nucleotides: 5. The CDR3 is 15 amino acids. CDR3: CASSWGQAHNQPQHF. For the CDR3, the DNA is TGTGCCAGCAGCTGGGGACAGGCGCACAATCAGCCCCAGCATTTT.

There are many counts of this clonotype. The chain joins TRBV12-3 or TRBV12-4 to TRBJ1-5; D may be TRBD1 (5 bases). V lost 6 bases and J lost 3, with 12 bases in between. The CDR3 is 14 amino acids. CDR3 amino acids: CASRLGRVNQPQHF. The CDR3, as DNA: TGTGCCAGCAGGCTCGGCAGGGTCAATCAGCCCCAGCATTTT.